This TCR beta chain was sequenced during a study of cytomegalovirus exposure and HLA in healthy donors. Comments on this clone: Antigen unknown.

Points from the study as a whole: Researchers reportedly found TCR beta sequences accurately predicted most subjects' HLA-A and HLA-B alleles.

PCR used 60 Vbeta primers and 13 Jbeta primers. The table came from immunoSEQ multiplex PCR; TCRdb's copy has only in-frame clones and leaves some out. The sample has 150,000 to 200,000 clones; roughly 80% are singletons. The V gene lost 3 bases and the J gene lost 5 bases, with 17 bases spanning the gap. The CDR3 length is 15 residues. Germline assignment: CDR1 SGDLS and CDR2 YYNGEE. Sequencing was performed on PBMCs. The J gene is TRBJ1-1, the V gene TRBV9; D may be TRBD1 (5 bases). The sequence was obtained from a girl aged 5-17 years in good health and CMV-seropositive. The CDR3 sequence: CASSGPGLDGTEAFF. CDR3 in DNA: TGTGCCAGCAGCGGTCCAGGGTTGGACGGAACTGAAGCTTTCTTT.